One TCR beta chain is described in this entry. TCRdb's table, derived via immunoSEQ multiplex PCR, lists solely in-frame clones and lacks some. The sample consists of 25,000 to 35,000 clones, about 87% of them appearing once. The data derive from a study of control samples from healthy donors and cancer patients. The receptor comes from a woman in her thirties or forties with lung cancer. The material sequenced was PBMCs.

Written as DNA, the CDR3 is TGTGCCACCAGTGATTTGACCGGGGACGAGACCCAGTACTTC. It yields the protein CATSDLTGDETQYF. The chain has TRBV24-1 and TRBJ2-5; D tentatively reads TRBD1 or TRBD2 (5 bases each). This CDR3 region has 14 residues. In germline, CDR1 is KGHDR, CDR2 SFDVKD. The V end lost 0 bases, the J end lost 5 bases, and 9 bases lay between the germline ends.